These 13 T cell receptor beta chains came from one sample sequenced in a study of T-cell reconstitution after alpha-beta-depleted transplantation in children. TCRbeta library construction was performed incorporating unique molecular identifiers. From the PCR reads, TCRdb called clonotypes with MiXCR, one entry per CDR3 protein. The table lists more than 400,000 distinct CDR3 sequences, approximately 41% of them singletons. The sample in question was PBMCs, obtained before TCRalphabeta/CD19-depleted stem cell transplant. The receptor set was obtained from a girl aged 2 to 9 with aplastic anemia, due to receive a stem cell transplant.

This clonotype came up a few times. V is TRBV20-1 and J is TRBJ1-6; perhaps TRBD1 as D (5 bases). V shed 6 bases and J shed 11 bases, with 20 bases lying between them. Germline values: CDR1 DFQATT, CDR2 SNEGSKA (reference sequence). CDR3 length equals 14 residues. The CDR3 DNA follows: TGCAGTGCCGTGGGGACCGGGAGGAGTACACCCCTCCACTTT. Translating gives CSAVGTGRSTPLHF.

The chain combines TRBV6-1 with TRBJ2-5; D is undetermined. This CDR3 spans 14 amino acids. V gave up 5 bases and J gave up 1 base, with 11 bases separating them. Germline V lookup: CDR1 MNHNS, CDR2 SASEGT. CDR3 in amino acids: CASSRAPTQETQYF. CDR3 bases: TGTGCCAGCAGTCGGGCCCCGACCCAAGAGACCCAGTACTTC.

The rearrangement links TRBV20-1 to TRBJ2-6; D is ambiguous. V was pared by 3 bases and J by 0 bases, with 12 bases between. The CDR3 has 16 amino acids. Per germline, CDR1 DFQATT and CDR2 SNEGSKA (reference sequence). CDR3 residues: CSARAYGPSGANVLTF. The CDR3, as DNA: TGCAGTGCTAGGGCATATGGGCCCTCTGGGGCCAACGTCCTGACTTTC.

This clonotype has a handful of counts. The genes are TRBV14 and TRBJ2-7, with a possible D match to TRBD2 (6 bases). CDR1 is SGHDN, CDR2 FVKESK, per germline. V gave up 1 base and J gave up 2 bases, with 12 bases separating them. The CDR3 is made up of 15 amino acids. As DNA, the CDR3 is TGTGCCAGCAGCCAAGGTGGGGGGTATGCCTACGAGCAGTACTTC. As protein: CASSQGGGYAYEQYF.

Details on this clonotype: A much larger clonotype is one base distant, so this may be a read error. The chain carries TRBV21-1 and TRBJ2-1; TRBD2 reflects the table's D call only, with no check against the DNA. TRBV21-1 is a pseudogene. This CDR3 is built from 16 residues. The CDR3 sequence is CASSKRAHTYSNEQFF. The CDR3 DNA is TGTGCCAGCAGCAAGAGAGCCCATACTTATAGCAATGAGCAGTTCTTC.

This rearrangement joins TRBV6-1 to TRBJ2-1; D is ambiguous. Germline V gene lookup returns CDR1 MNHNS and CDR2 SASEGT. The CDR3 is made up of 12 amino acids. With 6 bases removed from V and 7 bases from J, the gap between germline ends came to 10 bases. The CDR3 region has the DNA TGTGCCAGCAGCCAGAGGCGGAATGAGCAGTTCTTC. Its translation is CASSQRRNEQFF.

This clonotype turned up a few times. The chain employs TRBV6-1 and TRBJ2-3, with 14 bases matching TRBD2. The CDR3 spans 16 residues. With 5 bases clipped from V and 5 bases from J, the junction kept 6 bases outside the gene matches. Looked up from germline, CDR1 is MNHNS and CDR2 is SASEGT. The CDR3 protein is CASSRLAGGPLDTQYF. CDR3 coding DNA: TGTGCCAGCAGTAGACTAGCGGGAGGGCCGTTAGATACGCAGTATTTT.

The genes are TRBV4-1 and TRBJ2-7; 10 bases fit TRBD1. Germline-derived CDR1 and CDR2 are MGHRA and YSYEKL. With 1 base clipped from V and 2 bases from J, the junction kept 5 bases outside the gene matches. CDR3 size: 16 residues. The CDR3 loop reads CASSQVPGQGAYEQYF. In nucleotides, the CDR3 is TGCGCCAGCAGCCAAGTACCCGGACAGGGGGCCTACGAGCAGTACTTC.

This clonotype showed up many times. The V gene is TRBV5-1, the J gene TRBJ2-3, with D possibly being TRBD1 or TRBD2 (5 bases each). The V and J ends lost 3 bases and 5 bases respectively, with 7 bases between them. Per germline, CDR1 SGHRS and CDR2 YFSETQ. This CDR3 has 12 amino acids. CDR3 DNA: TGCGCCAGCAGCTGGGACGGAGATACGCAGTATTTT. It translates to CASSWDGDTQYF.

This clonotype has a count of ten or more. This rearrangement joins TRBV7-9 to TRBJ1-1; D possibly corresponds to TRBD1 (5 bases). Germline V gives CDR1 SEHNR, CDR2 FQNEAQ (reference sequence). The CDR3 sequence is 11 residues long. V was clipped by 3 bases and J by 6 bases, with 5 bases between them. CDR3 nucleotides: TGTGCCAGCAGCTTGACAGCTGAAGCTTTCTTT. Its protein product is CASSLTAEAFF.

This sequence joins TRBV3-1 and TRBJ1-4, with TRBD1 matching 7 bases. Trimming removed 2 bases from V and 3 bases from J; junction bases left unmatched: 3. Germline V gene data show CDR1 as LGHDT and CDR2 as YNNKEL (reference sequence). The CDR3 is 15 residues long. The DNA for the CDR3 is TGTGCCAGCAGCCAAAGACAGGGCTCTAATGAAAAACTGTTTTTT. Its translation: CASSQRQGSNEKLFF.

This clonotype was picked up a small number of times. The rearrangement uses TRBV7-2 and TRBJ2-4; 11 nucleotides agree with TRBD2. The germline CDR1 and CDR2 sequences are SGHTA and FQGNSA. CDR3 length: 16 residues. The trim removed 3 bases at V and 7 bases at J, leaving 8 bases unmatched. In DNA, the CDR3 is TGTGCCAGCAGCTTTATAGCGGGAGGGCTAGGGAACATTCAGTACTTC. Its protein is CASSFIAGGLGNIQYF.

The chain couples TRBV6-1 to TRBJ1-1, with D possibly TRBD1 on 5 matching bases. This CDR3 has 14 residues. Per the germline V gene, CDR1 is MNHNS and CDR2 is SASEGT. Between the trimmed V and J ends, which lost 3 bases and 7 bases, there was a span of 15 bases. The chain's CDR3 is CASSEGTARVEAFF. DNA of the CDR3: TGTGCCAGCAGTGAGGGGACGGCCAGAGTTGAAGCTTTCTTT.